The 29 T cell receptor beta chains below were found in one sample sequenced in a study of metastatic and nonmetastatic thyroid tumors. Thyroid surgery was preceded by no treatment in any patient. With MiXCR, TCRdb reprocessed the PCR reads. The sample lists about 39,000 clones, 15% to 20% occurring once. The source material was tumor tissue. These receptors all come from a female donor with papillary thyroid cancer or a benign thyroid nodule (not recorded which). Some clones in this sample may be carry-over from other donors' samples.

This clone was observed a handful of times. The genes are TRBV6-1 and TRBJ1-5, with 8 bases that match TRBD1. This CDR3 has 16 residues. Germline trimming cut 6 bases from V and 0 bases from J; bases unmatched to any gene: 7. Looked up from germline, CDR1 is MNHNS and CDR2 is SASEGT. CDR3 protein: CASRRVQGDSNQPQHF. The CDR3 nucleotides read TGTGCCAGCAGGAGGGTACAGGGGGATAGCAATCAGCCCCAGCATTTT.

A remark on this clone: A much more abundant neighbour one base away suggests this may be a read error. The rearrangement uses TRBV24-1 and TRBJ2-3; D is undetermined. CDR3 length: 12 amino acids. Germline assignment: CDR1 KGHDR and CDR2 SFDVKD. V was pared by 12 bases and J by 3 bases, with 12 bases between. CDR3 loop: CAASTRTDTQYF. CDR3 coding DNA: TGTGCCGCGTCGACCAGAACAGATACGCAGTATTTT.

This clone was counted only a few times. A much more abundant neighbour one base away suggests this may be a read error. The CDR3 DNA reads TGTGCCATCAGCTGGGGGCTGGGGCCCTCTGGGGCCAACGTCCTGACTTTC. Its protein is CAISWGLGPSGANVLTF. This rearrangement joins TRBV11-2 to TRBJ2-6; possibly TRBD1 for D (6 bases). Germline V gene lookup returns CDR1 SGHAT and CDR2 FQNNGV. The length of the CDR3 is 17 residues. The variable domain in full, with the rest retrieved from reference TRBV11-2 and TRBJ2-6, is EAGVAQSPRYKIIEKRQSVAFWCNPISGHATLYWYQQILGQGPKLLIQFQNNGVVDDSQLPKDRFSAERLKGVDSTLKIQPAKLEDSAVYLCAISWGLGPSGANVLTFGAGSRLTVL.

Only a few counts were recorded for this clone. The V gene is TRBV24-1, the J gene TRBJ2-1; D may be TRBD1 or TRBD2 (6 bases each). CDR1 and CDR2 from the germline V gene are KGHDR and SFDVKD. This CDR3 has 15 residues. V was trimmed by 4 bases and J by 3 bases, leaving 12 bases between them. CDR3 DNA: TGTGCCACCAGTGAACAGGGACTTTTCTACAATGAGCAGTTCTTC. Protein sequence: CATSEQGLFYNEQFF.

This clone was seen repeatedly, ten times or more. The chain links TRBV9 to TRBJ1-2; 7 bases agree with TRBD1. Germline trimming cut 1 base from V and 3 bases from J; bases unmatched to any gene: 6. The CDR3 has 15 amino acids. Germline-derived CDR1 and CDR2 are SGDLS and YYNGEE. The CDR3 sequence: CASSVTGQPYYGYTF. DNA for the CDR3: TGTGCCAGCAGCGTAACGGGACAGCCTTACTATGGCTACACCTTC.

This clone occurred many times. This chain uses TRBV24-1 with TRBJ2-1; D might be TRBD1 (6 bases). CDR1 KGHDR and CDR2 SFDVKD come from the germline V gene. The CDR3 has 16 amino acids. Trimming took off 4 bases at V and 6 bases at J, with 18 bases between the two ends. As DNA, the CDR3 is TGTGCCACCAGTGACCTCGACAGGCGCCCTATCAATGAGCAGTTCTTC. This gives the protein CATSDLDRRPINEQFF.

This clone has a count of ten or more. The chain combines TRBV5-1 with TRBJ1-2; 7 nucleotides line up with TRBD1. The germline CDR1 and CDR2 sequences are SGHRS and YFSETQ. Trimming took 5 bases from V and 0 from J; bases not matched to a gene: 7. CDR3 length: 15 amino acids. DNA of the CDR3: TGCGCCAGCAGGGATCCGGGACAGTCTAACTATGGCTACACCTTC. Amino acid sequence: CASRDPGQSNYGYTF.

This clone was observed at least ten times. The rearrangement uses TRBV7-2 and TRBJ1-1; 9 nucleotides line up with TRBD1. The CDR3 runs to 16 residues. Looked up from germline, CDR1 is SGHTA and CDR2 is FQGNSA. V dropped 2 bases and J dropped 5; count of bases not matched to a gene: 9. This chain's CDR3 is CASSLRPTGGLTEAFF. The DNA of the CDR3 is TGTGCCAGCAGCTTACGCCCCACAGGGGGCCTTACTGAAGCTTTCTTT.

This clone was recorded at least ten times. In nucleotides, the CDR3 is TGTGCCAGCAGCCACCAGAGGCCTCACGCGAGCGCTCAAAATTCACCCCTCCACTTT. Translated, it gives CASSHQRPHASAQNSPLHF. This rearrangement joins TRBV4-2 to TRBJ1-6; D is unclear. CDR1 and CDR2 (germline): LGHNA, YNFKEQ. Between the trimmed V and J ends, which lost 3 bases and 7 bases, there was a span of 25 bases. The CDR3 spans 19 residues.

CDR3 protein: CSAYSGTSGSYNEQFF. DNA of the CDR3: TGCAGTGCCTACTCGGGGACTAGCGGGAGTTACAATGAGCAGTTCTTC. The chain couples TRBV20-1 to TRBJ2-1; TRBD2 matches 14 bases. The CDR3 has 16 amino acids. CDR1 and CDR2 from the germline V gene are DFQATT and SNEGSKA (reference sequence). V was clipped by 6 bases and J by 4 bases; unmatched bases: 8.

Many counts were recorded for this clone. Other DNA sequences within the sample encode an identical CDR3. CDR3 DNA: TGCAGTGCTGGGGCGGGGGGTCAGCCCCAGCATTTT. This encodes CSAGAGGQPQHF. This chain links TRBV20-1 with TRBJ1-5, with TRBD1 as a possible D gene (5 bases). Trimming removed 5 bases at V and 6 bases at J, with 11 bases between. CDR1 and CDR2 (germline): DFQATT, SNEGSKA (reference sequence). This CDR3 has 12 amino acids.

This clone is termed medium-sized. The chain joins TRBV6-2 or TRBV6-3 to TRBJ1-6; no firm D call. The length of the CDR3 is 12 residues. V shed 1 base and J shed 7 bases, with 2 bases lying between them. The germline CDR1 and CDR2 sequences are MNHEY and SVGEGT. CDR3 sequence: CASSYWNSPLHF. CDR3 sequence (DNA): TGTGCCAGCAGTTACTGGAATTCACCCCTCCACTTT.

This clone was detected ten times or more. The chain joins TRBV19 to TRBJ1-1; D ambiguous. Trimming took 1 base from V and 6 from J, leaving 12 bases between them. Germline V gene lookup returns CDR1 LNHDA and CDR2 SQIVND (reference sequence). This CDR3 has 14 residues. CDR3 coding DNA: TGTGCCAGTAGTATAGGTCTCCGTGGGGCTGAAGCTTTCTTT. Translating it yields CASSIGLRGAEAFF.

A remark on this clone: Other nucleotide sequences from this sample produce the same CDR3. V and J are TRBV20-1 and TRBJ1-1; weak D call: TRBD1 (5 bases). The CDR3 contains 16 residues. The ends were cut back, 0 bases at V and 1 base at J, with 15 bases in the middle. Germline loops: CDR1 DFQATT, CDR2 SNEGSKA (reference sequence). The CDR3 bases are TGCAGTGCTAGAGACCCAACTACAGGAACGAACACTGAAGCTTTCTTT. This sequence encodes CSARDPTTGTNTEAFF.

This clone has a handful of counts. J is TRBJ1-3 and V is TRBV7-2, with 8 nucleotides matching TRBD1. CDR3 length equals 15 residues. Germline lookup yields CDR1 SGHTA and CDR2 FQGNSA. Trimming took 4 bases from V and 4 from J; bases not matched to a gene: 6. CDR3 nucleotide sequence: TGTGCCAGCAGCTCCGGACAGGGAGTGGGAAACACCATATATTTT. Translated: CASSSGQGVGNTIYF.

Turning to this clone: This may stem from a read error, because a much larger clone lies one nucleotide away. This sequence joins TRBV7-7 and TRBJ2-1; 12 bases match TRBD2. This CDR3 contains 14 residues. The germline gives CDR1 SSHAT, CDR2 FNYEAQ (reference sequence). The CDR3 coding sequence is TGTGCCAGCAGCCCCGGCGTACTAGCGGGGGGTTCGGTCTTC. As protein: CASSPGVLAGGSVF.

Ten or more counts support this clone. The chain has TRBV12-3 or TRBV12-4 and TRBJ2-2, with 7 bases aligning to TRBD2. The V segment lost 1 base and the J segment 6 bases; nucleotides outside the gene matches: 2. The CDR3 contains 14 residues. The CDR3 bases are TGTGCCAGCAGTTTAGGACTAGCCCCCGGGGAGCTGTTTTTT. This encodes CASSLGLAPGELFF.

This clone occurred many times. J is TRBJ2-7 and V is TRBV28, with D maybe TRBD1 (5 bases). The germline gives CDR1 MDHEN, CDR2 SYDVKM. The CDR3 is 13 residues long. Trimming left V 7 bases short and J 4 bases short, with 14 bases between. DNA for the CDR3: TGTGCCAGCACAGGGATCCTGGTTTACGAGCAGTACTTC. This encodes CASTGILVYEQYF. The full variable domain, with the rest looked up from reference TRBV28 and TRBJ2-7, is DVKVTQSSRYLVKRTGEKVFLECVQDMDHENMFWYRQDPGLGLRLIYFSYDVKMKEKGDIPEGYSVSREKKERFSLILESASTNQTSMYLCASTGILVYEQYFGPGTRLTVT.

This clone was observed many times. This sequence joins TRBV7-2 and TRBJ1-3; D gene unclear. V lost 3 bases and J lost 6, with 9 bases in between. The CDR3 runs 13 residues. The germline CDR1 and CDR2 sequences are SGHTA and FQGNSA. The DNA for the CDR3 is TGTGCCAGCAGCTTTGGACCGGCAAACACCATATATTTT. It translates to CASSFGPANTIYF.

CDR3 sequence reads: CASSAPRAPYEQYF. The CDR3 DNA reads as TGCGCCAGCAGCGCCCCTCGGGCCCCATACGAGCAGTACTTC. This chain uses TRBV5-1 with TRBJ2-7; D not certain. The germline gives CDR1 SGHRS, CDR2 YFSETQ. The CDR3 has 14 residues. Trimming pared 4 bases from V and 4 bases from J, leaving 15 bases between. The whole variable domain, remainder taken from reference TRBV5-1 and TRBJ2-7, is KAGVTQTPRYLIKTRGQQVTLSCSPISGHRSVSWYQQTPGQGLQFLFEYFSETQRNKGNFPGRFSGRQFSNSRSEMNVSTLELGDSALYLCASSAPRAPYEQYFGPGTRLTVT.

To note about this clone: One base away lies a much larger clone, so this may be a sequencing read error. The chain uses TRBV29-1 and TRBJ1-1, with 7 bases identical to TRBD1. CDR3 length equals 15 residues. Losses at the gene ends were 3 bases for V and 4 bases for J; bases not matched to a gene: 11. The germline V gene encodes CDR1 SQVTM and CDR2 ANQGSEA. The CDR3 loop reads CSVDSTGRWSTEAFF. DNA of the CDR3: TGCAGCGTTGACTCGACAGGGCGTTGGAGCACTGAAGCTTTCTTT.

This rearrangement joins TRBV12-3 or TRBV12-4 to TRBJ1-5; weak D call: TRBD1 (6 bases). V was pared by 7 bases and J by 9 bases, with 22 bases between. The CDR3 length is 15 residues. The DNA of the CDR3 is TGTGCCAGCACCCCGGGAGCAGGGGTTGGGTGGCCCCAGCATTTT. This encodes CASTPGAGVGWPQHF.

This clone was seen repeatedly, ten times or more. This chain connects TRBV5-1 to TRBJ1-1, with a tentative D call TRBD1 (5 bases). With 4 bases removed from V and 0 bases from J, the gap between germline ends came to 13 bases. In germline, CDR1 is SGHRS, CDR2 YFSETQ. This CDR3 is built from 15 residues. CDR3 sequence reads: CASSPLDSLNTEAFF. In DNA, the CDR3 is TGCGCCAGCAGCCCTCTAGACAGCCTGAACACTGAAGCTTTCTTT.

This clone was counted only a few times. The germline gene is not matched at one end of the junction; a read error may be the cause. The genes are TRBV12-3 or TRBV12-4 and TRBJ2-7; weak D call: TRBD1 (5 bases). There are 15 residues in the CDR3. The CDR3 loop is CAISTQVALTYEQYF. The CDR3, as DNA: TGTGCCATCAGTACACAGGTGGCCTTAACCTACGAGCAGTACTTC.

The rearrangement uses TRBV30 and TRBJ1-5; perhaps TRBD1 as D (5 bases). The CDR3 spans 15 residues. CDR1 GTSNPN and CDR2 SVGIG come from the germline V gene (reference sequence). Between the trimmed V and J ends, which lost 7 bases and 1 base, there was a span of 17 bases. CDR3 sequence: CAFSPARASNQPQHF. CDR3 DNA: TGTGCCTTCTCCCCCGCCAGGGCAAGCAATCAGCCCCAGCATTTT. The whole variable domain, remainder taken from reference TRBV30 and TRBJ1-5, is SQTIHQWPATLVQPVGSPLSLECTVEGTSNPNLYWYRQAAGRGLQLLFYSVGIGQISSEVPQNLSASRPQDRQFILSSKKLLLSDSGFYLCAFSPARASNQPQHFGDGTRLSIL.

At least ten counts were recorded for this clone. A read error is possible here, since a much larger clone lies one base away. The chain recombines TRBV7-8 with TRBJ2-1; no clear D gene. Germline CDR1 and CDR2: SGHVS and FQNEAQ. The length of the CDR3 is 13 residues. CDR3 DNA: TGTGCCAGCAGTCTCGGCAGAAACAATGAGCAGTCCTTC. Protein: CASSLGRNNEQSF.

This clone was picked up many times. V and J are TRBV20-1 and TRBJ1-5; D remains unclear. CDR3 length: 13 amino acids. Germline V gene data show CDR1 as DFQATT and CDR2 as SNEGSKA (reference sequence). CDR3 DNA sequence: TGCAGCGCCACGCGATCCCCCAATCAGCCCCAGCATTTT. Its protein is CSATRSPNQPQHF.

This rearrangement joins TRBV6-1 to TRBJ1-4; D may be TRBD1 (5 bases). CDR1 is MNHNS, CDR2 SASEGT, per germline. V was shortened by 7 bases and J by 0 bases, with 21 bases between the two germline ends. The CDR3 extends over 18 amino acids. CDR3 region: CASITSPGRCSTNEKLFF. CDR3 nucleotide sequence: TGTGCCAGCATCACTTCACCGGGACGCTGCTCAACTAATGAAAAACTGTTTTTT.

The chain couples TRBV5-1 to TRBJ2-1; 15 nucleotides align to TRBD2. CDR3 size: 21 residues. Germline trimming cut 6 bases from V and 0 bases from J; bases unmatched to any gene: 16. Germline V lookup: CDR1 SGHRS, CDR2 YFSETQ. The CDR3 bases are TGCGCCAGCATCAACTCAGGTAGGACTAGCGGGGGGGCCCCCTCCTACAATGAGCAGTTCTTC. This encodes CASINSGRTSGGAPSYNEQFF.